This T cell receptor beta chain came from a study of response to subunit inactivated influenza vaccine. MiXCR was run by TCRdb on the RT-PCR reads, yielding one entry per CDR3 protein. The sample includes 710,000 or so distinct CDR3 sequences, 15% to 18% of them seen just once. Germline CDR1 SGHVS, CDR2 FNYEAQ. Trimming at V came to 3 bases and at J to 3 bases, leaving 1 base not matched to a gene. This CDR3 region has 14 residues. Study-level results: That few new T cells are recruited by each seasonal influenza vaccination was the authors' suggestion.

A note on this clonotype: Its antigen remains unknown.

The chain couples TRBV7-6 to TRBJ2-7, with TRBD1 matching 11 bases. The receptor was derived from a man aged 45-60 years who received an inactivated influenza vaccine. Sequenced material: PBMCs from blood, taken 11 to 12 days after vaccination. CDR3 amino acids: CASSLGQGDYEQYF. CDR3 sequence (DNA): TGTGCCAGCAGCTTGGGACAGGGGGACTACGAGCAGTACTTC.